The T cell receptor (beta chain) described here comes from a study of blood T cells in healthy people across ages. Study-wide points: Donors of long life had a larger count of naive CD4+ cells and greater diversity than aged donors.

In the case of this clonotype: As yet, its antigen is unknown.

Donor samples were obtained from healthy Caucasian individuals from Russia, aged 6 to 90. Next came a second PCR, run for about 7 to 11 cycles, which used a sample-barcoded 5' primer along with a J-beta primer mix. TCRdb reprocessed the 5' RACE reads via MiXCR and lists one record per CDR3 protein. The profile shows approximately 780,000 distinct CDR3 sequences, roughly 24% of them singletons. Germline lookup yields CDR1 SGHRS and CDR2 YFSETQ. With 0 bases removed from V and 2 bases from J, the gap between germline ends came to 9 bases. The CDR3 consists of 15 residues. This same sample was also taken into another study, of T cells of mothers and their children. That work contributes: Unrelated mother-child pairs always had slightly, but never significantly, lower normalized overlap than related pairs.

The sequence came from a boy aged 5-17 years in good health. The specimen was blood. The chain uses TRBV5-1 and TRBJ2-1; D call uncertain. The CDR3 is CASSLEGATYNEQFF. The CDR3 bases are TGCGCCAGCAGCTTGGAGGGTGCTACCTACAATGAGCAGTTCTTC.